This T cell receptor (beta chain) was profiled in a study of tumor-infiltrating lymphocytes in primary liver carcinoma. Study as a whole: The study included patients who were men and women aged 30 to 69 years.

The template, 450 to 650 ng total RNA, yielded TCR beta cDNA made with a constant-region primer. Library construction for TCR beta comprised three nested multiplex PCR rounds performed with slightly modified ARM-PCR. A C-beta reverse primer and TRBV1-TRBV30 forward primers served in each of the first two PCR rounds, at approximately 10 cycles apiece. TCRdb recomputed calls from the multiplex PCR reads with MiXCR, one row per CDR3 protein. This repertoire shows 330,000 or so distinct CDR3 sequences, less than 75% found once; its top ten account for about 6.5%. Trimming at V came to 2 bases and at J to 2 bases, leaving 2 bases not matched to a gene. The germline V gene has CDR1 WSHSY and CDR2 SAAADI. The CDR3 is 15 amino acids. Unsorted whole blood supplied the RNA, and germline DNA was extracted too. With chronic HBV infection, the patients were also treatment-naive. Blood samples of about 4.3 milliliters were drawn preoperatively.

This rearrangement joins TRBV10-2 to TRBJ2-3; 9 bases are shared with TRBD2. The material sequenced was peripheral blood. The clonotype was recovered from a man in his forties or fifties with primary liver carcinoma and hepatitis B virus infection. The CDR3 DNA follows: TGCGCCAGCAGTGAGGCGGGAGGGCCCACAGATACGCAGTATTTT. It encodes CASSEAGGPTDTQYF.